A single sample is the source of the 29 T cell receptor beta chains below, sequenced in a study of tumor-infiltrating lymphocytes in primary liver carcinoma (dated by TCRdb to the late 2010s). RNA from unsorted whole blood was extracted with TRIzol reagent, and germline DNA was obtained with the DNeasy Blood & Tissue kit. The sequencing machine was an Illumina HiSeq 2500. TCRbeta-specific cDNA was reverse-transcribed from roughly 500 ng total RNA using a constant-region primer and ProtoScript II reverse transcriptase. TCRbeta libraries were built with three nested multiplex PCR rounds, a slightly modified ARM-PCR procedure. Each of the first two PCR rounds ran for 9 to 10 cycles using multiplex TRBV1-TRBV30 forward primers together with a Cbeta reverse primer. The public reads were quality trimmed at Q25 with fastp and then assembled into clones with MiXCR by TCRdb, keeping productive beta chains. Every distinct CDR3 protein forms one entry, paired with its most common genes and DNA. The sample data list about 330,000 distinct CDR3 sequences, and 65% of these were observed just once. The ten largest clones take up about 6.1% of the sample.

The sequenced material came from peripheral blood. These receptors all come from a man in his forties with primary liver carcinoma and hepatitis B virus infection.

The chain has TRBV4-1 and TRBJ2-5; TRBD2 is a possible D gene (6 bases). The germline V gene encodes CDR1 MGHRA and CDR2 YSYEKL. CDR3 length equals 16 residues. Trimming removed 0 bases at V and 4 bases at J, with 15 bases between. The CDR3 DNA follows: TGCGCCAGCAGCCAAGAGGGGGGAGCGGCCGGAGAGACCCAGTACTTC. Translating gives CASSQEGGAAGETQYF.

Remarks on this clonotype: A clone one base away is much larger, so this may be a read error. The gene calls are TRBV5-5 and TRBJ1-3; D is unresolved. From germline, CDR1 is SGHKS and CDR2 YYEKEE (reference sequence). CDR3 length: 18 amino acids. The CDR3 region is CANSLAGPPIPSGNTIYF. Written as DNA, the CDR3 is TGTGCCAACAGCTTGGCCGGGCCACCTATCCCGTCTGGAAACACCATATATTTT.

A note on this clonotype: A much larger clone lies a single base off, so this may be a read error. This CDR3 reads CASAQLDRASGYTF. In DNA, the CDR3 is TGTGCCAGCGCTCAACTCGACAGGGCGAGCGGCTACACCTTC. The chain recombines TRBV6-5 with TRBJ1-2, with 7 nucleotides matching TRBD1. V lost 8 bases and J lost 8; bases outside the gene matches: 14. The germline V gene has CDR1 MNHEY and CDR2 SVGAGI. This CDR3 spans 14 amino acids.

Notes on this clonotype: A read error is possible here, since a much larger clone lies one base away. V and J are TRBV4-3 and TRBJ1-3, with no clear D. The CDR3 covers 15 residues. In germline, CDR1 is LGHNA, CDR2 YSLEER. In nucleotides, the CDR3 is TGCGCCAGCAGCCAAGATACGGGATCTGGAAGCACCATATATTTT. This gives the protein CASSQDTGSGSTIYF.

For the CDR3, the DNA is TGTACCACCAAGGAACCCTGGGATACTGGGGAGCTGTTTTTT. This encodes CTTKEPWDTGELFF. The chain couples TRBV11-1 to TRBJ2-2; D is undetermined. This CDR3 spans 14 amino acids. Germline V gives CDR1 SGHAT, CDR2 FQDESV (reference sequence).

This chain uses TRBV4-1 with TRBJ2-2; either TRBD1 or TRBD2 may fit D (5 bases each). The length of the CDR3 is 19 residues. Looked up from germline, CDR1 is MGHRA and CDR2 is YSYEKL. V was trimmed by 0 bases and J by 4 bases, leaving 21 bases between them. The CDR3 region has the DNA TGCGCCAGCAGCCAAGACCCCACACGAATGGGGGAAGGCACCGGGGAGCTGTTTTTT. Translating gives CASSQDPTRMGEGTGELFF.

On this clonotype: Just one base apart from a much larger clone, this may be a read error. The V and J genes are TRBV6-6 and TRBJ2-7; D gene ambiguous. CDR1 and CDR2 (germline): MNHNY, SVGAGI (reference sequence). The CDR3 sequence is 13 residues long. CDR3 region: CASSNTGPDEKYF. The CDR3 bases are TGTGCCAGCTCTAATACCGGTCCAGACGAGAAGTACTTC.

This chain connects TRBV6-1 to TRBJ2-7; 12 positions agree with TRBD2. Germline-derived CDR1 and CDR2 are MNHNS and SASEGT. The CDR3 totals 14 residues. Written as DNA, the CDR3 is TGTGCGACTAGCGGGAGCCTACCGTTTAACGAGCAGTACTTC. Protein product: CATSGSLPFNEQYF.

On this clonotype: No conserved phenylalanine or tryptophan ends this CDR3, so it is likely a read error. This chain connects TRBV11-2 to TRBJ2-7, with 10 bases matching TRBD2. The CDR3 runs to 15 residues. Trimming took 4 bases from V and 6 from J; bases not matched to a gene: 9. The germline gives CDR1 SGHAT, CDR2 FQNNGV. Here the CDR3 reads CASSSQIAGGSEQYI. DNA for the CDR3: TGTGCCAGCAGCTCCCAGATAGCGGGAGGTTCCGAGCAGTACATT.

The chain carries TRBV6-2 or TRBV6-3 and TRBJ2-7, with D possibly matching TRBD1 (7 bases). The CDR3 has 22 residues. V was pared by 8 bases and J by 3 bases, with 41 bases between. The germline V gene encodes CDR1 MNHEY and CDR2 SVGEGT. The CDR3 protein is CASRQIGGRPSMTRRGVYEQYF. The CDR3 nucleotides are TGTGCCAGCCGTCAAATAGGGGGCCGACCTAGTATGACTAGAAGGGGAGTCTACGAGCAGTACTTC.

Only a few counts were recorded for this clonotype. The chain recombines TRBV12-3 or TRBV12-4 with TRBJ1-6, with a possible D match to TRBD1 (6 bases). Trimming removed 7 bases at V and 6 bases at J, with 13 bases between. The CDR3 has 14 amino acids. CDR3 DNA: TGTGCCAGCAAGGCCGGGACATCTAATTCACCCCTCCACTTT. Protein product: CASKAGTSNSPLHF.

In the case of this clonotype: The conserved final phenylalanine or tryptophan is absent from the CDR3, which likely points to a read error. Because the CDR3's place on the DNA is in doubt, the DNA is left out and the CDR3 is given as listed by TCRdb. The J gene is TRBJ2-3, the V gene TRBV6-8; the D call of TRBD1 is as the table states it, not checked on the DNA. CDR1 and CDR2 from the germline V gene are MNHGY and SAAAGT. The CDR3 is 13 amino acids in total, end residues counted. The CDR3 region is CASSYGHLDTQNL.

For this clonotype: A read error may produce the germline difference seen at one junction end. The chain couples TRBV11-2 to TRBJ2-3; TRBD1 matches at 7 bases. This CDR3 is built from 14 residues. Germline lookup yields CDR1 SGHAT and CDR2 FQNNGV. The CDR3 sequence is CASGLGTVADTQCF. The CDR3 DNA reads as TGTGCCAGCGGCTTAGGGACAGTAGCAGATACGCAGTGTTTT.

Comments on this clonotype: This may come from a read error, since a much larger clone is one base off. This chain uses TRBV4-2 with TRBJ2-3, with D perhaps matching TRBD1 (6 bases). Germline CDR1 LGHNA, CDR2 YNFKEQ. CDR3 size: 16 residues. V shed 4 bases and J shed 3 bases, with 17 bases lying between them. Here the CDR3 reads CASSLTGTWTTDTQYF. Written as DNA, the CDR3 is TGTGCCAGCAGCCTAACCGGGACATGGACGACAGATACGCAGTATTTT.

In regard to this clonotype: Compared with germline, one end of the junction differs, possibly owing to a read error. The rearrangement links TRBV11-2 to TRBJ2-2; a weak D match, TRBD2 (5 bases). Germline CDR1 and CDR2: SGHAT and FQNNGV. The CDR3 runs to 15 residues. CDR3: CASSLLRANTGEPFF. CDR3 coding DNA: TGTGCCAGCAGCTTACTTAGAGCGAACACCGGGGAGCCGTTTTTT.

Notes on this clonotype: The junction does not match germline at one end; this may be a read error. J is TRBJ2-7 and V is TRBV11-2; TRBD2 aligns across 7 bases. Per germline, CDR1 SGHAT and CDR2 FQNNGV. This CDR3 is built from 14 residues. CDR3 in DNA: TGTGCCAGCAACTACAGGACTAGGACCTACGAGCAGTATTTC. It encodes CASNYRTRTYEQYF. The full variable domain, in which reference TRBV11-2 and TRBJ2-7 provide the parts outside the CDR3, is EAGVAQSPRYKIIEKRQSVAFWCNPISGHATLYWYQQILGQGPKLLIQFQNNGVVDDSQLPKDRFSAERLKGVDSTLKIQPAKLEDSAVYLCASNYRTRTYEQYFGPGTRLTVT.

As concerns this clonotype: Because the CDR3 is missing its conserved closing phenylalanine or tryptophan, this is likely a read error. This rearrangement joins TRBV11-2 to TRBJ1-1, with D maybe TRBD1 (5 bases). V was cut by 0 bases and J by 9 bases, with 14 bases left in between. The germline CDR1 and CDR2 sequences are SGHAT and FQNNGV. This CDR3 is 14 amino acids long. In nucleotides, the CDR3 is TGTGCCAGCAGCTTAGATGCAGGGAGTACTAAAGCTTTCTAT. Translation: CASSLDAGSTKAFY.

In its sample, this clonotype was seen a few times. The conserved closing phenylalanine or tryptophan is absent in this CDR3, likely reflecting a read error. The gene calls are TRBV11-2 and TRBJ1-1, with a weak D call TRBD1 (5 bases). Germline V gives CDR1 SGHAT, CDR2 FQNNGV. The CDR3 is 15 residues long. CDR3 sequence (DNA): TGTGCTAGCAGCTTAAGGCCACAGGCGAACACTGAAGCTTTCCTT. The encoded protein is CASSLRPQANTEAFL.

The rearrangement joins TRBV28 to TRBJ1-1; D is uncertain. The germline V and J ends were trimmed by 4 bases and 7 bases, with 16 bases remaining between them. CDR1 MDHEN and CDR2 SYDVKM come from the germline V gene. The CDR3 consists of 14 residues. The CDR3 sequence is CASSSPGRTIEAFF. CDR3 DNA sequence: TGTGCCAGCAGTTCGCCGGGCAGAACAATTGAAGCTTTCTTT.

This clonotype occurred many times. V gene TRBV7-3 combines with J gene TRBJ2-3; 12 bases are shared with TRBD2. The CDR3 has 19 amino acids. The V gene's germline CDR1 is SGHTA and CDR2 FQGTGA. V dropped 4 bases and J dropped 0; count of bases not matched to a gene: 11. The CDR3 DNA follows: TGTGCCAGCAGCTCGGGACTAGCGGGCCGTCTGGCTAGCACAGATACGCAGTATTTT. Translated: CASSSGLAGRLASTDTQYF.

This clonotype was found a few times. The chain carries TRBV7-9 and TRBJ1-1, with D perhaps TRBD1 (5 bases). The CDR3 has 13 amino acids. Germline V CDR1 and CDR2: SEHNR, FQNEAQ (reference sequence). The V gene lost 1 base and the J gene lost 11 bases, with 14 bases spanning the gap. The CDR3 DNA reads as TGTGCCAGCAGCTTAGGCGTAGGGGCCGTGGCTTTCTTT. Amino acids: CASSLGVGAVAFF.

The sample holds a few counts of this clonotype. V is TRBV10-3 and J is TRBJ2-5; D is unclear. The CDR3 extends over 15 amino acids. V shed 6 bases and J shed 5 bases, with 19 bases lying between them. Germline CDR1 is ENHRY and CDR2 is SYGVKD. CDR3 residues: CAIRAGTLPVETQYF. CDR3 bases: TGTGCCATCAGGGCCGGCACGCTCCCGGTGGAGACCCAGTACTTC.

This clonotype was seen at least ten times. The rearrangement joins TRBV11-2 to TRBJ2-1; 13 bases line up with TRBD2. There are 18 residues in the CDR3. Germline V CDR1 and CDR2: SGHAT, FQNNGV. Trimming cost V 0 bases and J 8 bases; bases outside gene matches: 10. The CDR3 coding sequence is TGTGCCAGCAGCTTAGAGAGGGGGAGGACTAGCGGGAGCCATGAGCAGTTCTTC. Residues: CASSLERGRTSGSHEQFF.

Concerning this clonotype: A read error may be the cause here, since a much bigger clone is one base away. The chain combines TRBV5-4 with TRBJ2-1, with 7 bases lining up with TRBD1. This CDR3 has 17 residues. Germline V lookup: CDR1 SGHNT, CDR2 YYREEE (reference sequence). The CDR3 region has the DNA TGTGCCAGCAGCTTGGCCAGGGGACAGAGCTCCTACAATGAGCAGTCCTTC. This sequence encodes CASSLARGQSSYNEQSF.

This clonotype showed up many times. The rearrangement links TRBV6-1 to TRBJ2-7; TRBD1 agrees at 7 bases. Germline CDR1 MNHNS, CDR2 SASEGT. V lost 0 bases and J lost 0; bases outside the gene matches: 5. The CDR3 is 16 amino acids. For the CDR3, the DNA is TGTGCCAGCAGTGAAGCCTCTTGGGACAGCTCCTACGAGCAGTACTTC. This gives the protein CASSEASWDSSYEQYF.

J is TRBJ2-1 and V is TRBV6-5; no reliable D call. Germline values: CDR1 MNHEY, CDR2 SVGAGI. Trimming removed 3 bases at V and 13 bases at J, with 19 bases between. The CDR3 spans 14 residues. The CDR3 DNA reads TGTGCCAGCAGTTATACCGGGTCAGACAATGGACAGTTCTTC. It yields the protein CASSYTGSDNGQFF.

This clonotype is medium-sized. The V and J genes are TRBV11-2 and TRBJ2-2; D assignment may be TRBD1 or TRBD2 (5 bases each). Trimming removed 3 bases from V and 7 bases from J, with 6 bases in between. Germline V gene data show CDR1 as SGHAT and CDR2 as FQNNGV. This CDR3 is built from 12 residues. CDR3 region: CASSFGGGELFF. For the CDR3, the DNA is TGTGCCAGCAGCTTTGGGGGCGGGGAGCTGTTTTTT. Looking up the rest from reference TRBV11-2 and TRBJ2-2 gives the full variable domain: EAGVAQSPRYKIIEKRQSVAFWCNPISGHATLYWYQQILGQGPKLLIQFQNNGVVDDSQLPKDRFSAERLKGVDSTLKIQPAKLEDSAVYLCASSFGGGELFFGEGSRLTVL.

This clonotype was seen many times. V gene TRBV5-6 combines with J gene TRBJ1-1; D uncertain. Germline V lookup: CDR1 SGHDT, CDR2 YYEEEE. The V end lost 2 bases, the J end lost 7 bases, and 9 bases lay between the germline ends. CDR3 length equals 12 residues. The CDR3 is CASSLRRDEAFF. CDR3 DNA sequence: TGTGCCAGCAGCTTAAGGCGAGATGAAGCTTTCTTT.

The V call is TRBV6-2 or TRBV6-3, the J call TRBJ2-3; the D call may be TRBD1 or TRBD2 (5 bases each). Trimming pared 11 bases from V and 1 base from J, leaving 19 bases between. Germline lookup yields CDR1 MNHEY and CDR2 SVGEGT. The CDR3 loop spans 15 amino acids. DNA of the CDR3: TGTGCCGGCAACCTTCGAGTGGGGGGCACAGATACGCAGTATTTT. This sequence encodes CAGNLRVGGTDTQYF.